What follows are 16 T cell receptor beta chains derived from one specimen sequenced in a study of cytomegalovirus exposure and HLA in healthy donors. Primers for the PCR totalled 60 Vbeta and 13 Jbeta. Assay: immunoSEQ multiplex PCR; the TCRdb copy retains only in-frame clones and omits some. The data hold 150,000 to 200,000 clones, with over 70% observed a single time. The sample comprised PBMCs. Every receptor here comes from a male donor in good health and CMV-seronegative.

The gene calls are TRBV13 and TRBJ1-1; 8 bases agree with TRBD1. Germline loops: CDR1 PRHDT, CDR2 FYEKMQ (reference sequence). The CDR3 contains 16 residues. V dropped 5 bases and J dropped 1; count of bases not matched to a gene: 9. For the CDR3, the DNA is TGTGCCAGCAGCCTGAAGACAGGGACAGGGAACACTGAAGCTTTCTTT. Protein product: CASSLKTGTGNTEAFF.

This clone was recorded once. The V gene is TRBV30, the J gene TRBJ1-6, with a possible D match to TRBD1 (6 bases). The CDR3 covers 13 residues. The V gene's germline CDR1 is GTSNPN and CDR2 SVGIG (reference sequence). V was shortened by 3 bases and J by 11 bases, with 14 bases between the two germline ends. DNA for the CDR3: TGTGCCTGGAGCGGACAGTCAGAGACACCCCTCCACTTT. Translation gives CAWSGQSETPLHF. The full variable domain, with the rest looked up from reference TRBV30 and TRBJ1-6, is SQTIHQWPATLVQPVGSPLSLECTVEGTSNPNLYWYRQAAGRGLQLLFYSVGIGQISSEVPQNLSASRPQDRQFILSSKKLLLSDSGFYLCAWSGQSETPLHFGNGTRLTVT.

This clone was counted between two and nine times. V is TRBV28 and J is TRBJ2-7, with a tentative D call TRBD2 (6 bases). The germline gives CDR1 MDHEN, CDR2 SYDVKM. The CDR3 extends over 16 amino acids. The V and J ends lost 7 bases and 0 bases respectively, with 19 bases between them. DNA of the CDR3: TGTGCCAGCACTCCACCCGGGGGTTTCTTCTCCTACGAGCAGTACTTC. Protein sequence: CASTPPGGFFSYEQYF.

In this sample, this clone turned up a few times. The J gene is TRBJ1-2, the V gene TRBV27; a possible D gene is TRBD1 (6 bases). CDR1 MNHEY and CDR2 SMNVEV come from the germline V gene (reference sequence). CDR3 length equals 16 residues. V gave up 4 bases and J gave up 0 bases, with 15 bases separating them. CDR3 loop: CASSSRGGAANYGYTF. The CDR3 nucleotides are TGTGCCAGCAGTTCGAGGGGGGGGGCAGCTAACTATGGCTACACCTTC.

The chain combines TRBV28 with TRBJ1-4; D possibly corresponds to TRBD1 (5 bases). Germline V gene sequence: CDR1 MDHEN, CDR2 SYDVKM. The CDR3 covers 14 residues. The ends were cut back, 2 bases at V and 7 bases at J, with 11 bases in the middle. CDR3 sequence (DNA): TGTGCCAGCAGTTTAGCGGGGCTCGGTGAAAAACTGTTTTTT. Encoded protein: CASSLAGLGEKLFF. Together with reference TRBV28 and TRBJ1-4, the CDR3 gives the full variable domain: DVKVTQSSRYLVKRTGEKVFLECVQDMDHENMFWYRQDPGLGLRLIYFSYDVKMKEKGDIPEGYSVSREKKERFSLILESASTNQTSMYLCASSLAGLGEKLFFGSGTQLSVL.

The chain employs TRBV29-1 and TRBJ1-6, with 11 bases identical to TRBD1. There are 13 residues in the CDR3. Germline lookup yields CDR1 SQVTM and CDR2 ANQGSEA. With 6 bases clipped from V and 8 bases from J, the junction kept 3 bases outside the gene matches. CDR3 loop: CSVQGQGDSPLHF. CDR3 nucleotides: TGCAGCGTGCAGGGACAGGGGGATTCACCCCTCCACTTT.

The genes are TRBV7-8 and TRBJ2-3; a weak D match, TRBD1 (5 bases). Trimming took off 1 base at V and 3 bases at J, with 11 bases between the two ends. Germline V lookup: CDR1 SGHVS, CDR2 FQNEAQ. The CDR3 runs 15 residues. CDR3 nucleotide sequence: TGTGCCAGCAGCTTAGAGGGGCAGGCGACAGATACGCAGTATTTT. Translation gives CASSLEGQATDTQYF.

DNA for the CDR3: TGTGCCAGCTCGGGACAGCCTCTCGGGAAGGACACTGAAGCTTTCTTT. It yields the protein CASSGQPLGKDTEAFF. The chain employs TRBV18 and TRBJ1-1; 7 bases line up with TRBD1. Trimming cost V 6 bases and J 3 bases; bases outside gene matches: 13. CDR1 and CDR2 (germline): KGHSH, LQKENI. The CDR3 length is 16 residues.

The chain employs TRBV11-3 and TRBJ1-1, with D uncertain. Trimming removed 0 bases at V and 7 bases at J, with 12 bases between. This CDR3 comprises 14 residues. CDR1 is SGHNT and CDR2 is YENEEA in the germline V gene. For the CDR3, the DNA is TGTGCCAGCAGCTTAGATCCGGGGAGCCATGAAGCTTTCTTT. Residues: CASSLDPGSHEAFF.

The chain is built from TRBV18 and TRBJ1-5; D gene unclear. Trimming took 5 bases from V and 0 from J, leaving 5 bases between them. Germline V CDR1 and CDR2: KGHSH, LQKENI. The CDR3 is 13 amino acids. CDR3 residues: CASSSYSNQPQHF. The CDR3 nucleotides read TGTGCCAGCTCATCCTATAGCAATCAGCCCCAGCATTTT.

This clone was detected a few times. This chain connects TRBV7-2 to TRBJ1-6; D gene ambiguous. The CDR3 has 14 amino acids. Trimming pared 0 bases from V and 10 bases from J, leaving 10 bases between. The V gene's germline CDR1 is SGHTA and CDR2 FQGNSA. The CDR3 is CASSLAHSASPLHF. In nucleotides, the CDR3 is TGTGCCAGCAGCTTAGCGCATTCTGCGTCACCCCTCCACTTT.

This chain uses TRBV5-5 with TRBJ2-3, with D tentatively TRBD2 (6 bases). There are 13 residues in the CDR3. The V and J ends lost 6 bases and 3 bases respectively, with 11 bases between them. Per the germline V gene, CDR1 is SGHKS and CDR2 is YYEKEE (reference sequence). The CDR3 nucleotides read TGTGCCAGCACTTTGGGGGGAACAGATACGCAGTATTTT. Protein product: CASTLGGTDTQYF.

CDR3 loop: CASSFIAHGTEKLFF. The CDR3 coding sequence is TGTGCCAGCAGTTTTATAGCCCACGGAACGGAAAAACTGTTTTTT. This rearrangement joins TRBV28 to TRBJ1-4; D gene uncertain. V was cut by 3 bases and J by 8 bases, with 16 bases left in between. Germline V gives CDR1 MDHEN, CDR2 SYDVKM. The CDR3 is 15 residues long.

This clone was seen more than once but under ten times. J is TRBJ1-2 and V is TRBV5-1, with TRBD1 as a possible D gene (5 bases). V was pared by 4 bases and J by 3 bases, with 16 bases between. CDR1 SGHRS and CDR2 YFSETQ come from the germline V gene. The CDR3 is 15 residues long. The CDR3 reads CASSIGTARDYGYTF. CDR3 DNA: TGCGCCAGCAGCATCGGGACTGCCCGGGACTATGGCTACACCTTC.

A remark on this clone: Other DNA sequences in the sample encode the same CDR3. The gene calls are TRBV5-4 and TRBJ1-5, with D unresolved. Deletions cut 4 bases from V and 2 bases from J, with 7 bases between. This CDR3 region has 13 residues. CDR1 and CDR2 (germline): SGHNT, YYREEE (reference sequence). CDR3 residues: CASSREGNQPQHF. In DNA form, the CDR3 reads TGTGCCAGCAGCCGAGAGGGCAATCAGCCCCAGCATTTT. The whole variable domain, remainder taken from reference TRBV5-4 and TRBJ1-5, is ETGVTQSPTHLIKTRGQQVTLRCSSQSGHNTVSWYQQALGQGPQFIFQYYREEENGRGNFPPRFSGLQFPNYSSELNVNALELDDSALYLCASSREGNQPQHFGDGTRLSIL.

This chain links TRBV5-1 with TRBJ2-5; 9 nucleotides align to TRBD2. CDR3 length: 15 residues. Looked up from germline, CDR1 is SGHRS and CDR2 is YFSETQ. Trimming cost V 7 bases and J 4 bases; bases outside gene matches: 11. In nucleotides, the CDR3 is TGCGCCAGCCCCGTTCCGGGACTAGCTTTAGAGACCCAGTACTTC. Protein: CASPVPGLALETQYF.